This T cell receptor (beta chain) was recovered during a study of CD8 T cells in Susac syndrome. The trim removed 0 bases at V and 10 bases at J, leaving 14 bases unmatched. The CDR3 totals 17 residues. Per germline, CDR1 SGHKS and CDR2 YYEKEE (reference sequence). cDNA came from roughly 0.53 to 1 ug RNA primed by random hexamers. Across 54 Vbeta and 13 Jbeta, TCR beta CDR3 was amplified with immunoSEQ multiplex PCR. MiXCR, applied by TCRdb to the immunoSEQ multiplex PCR reads, yields one record per CDR3 protein. Of around 150,000 distinct CDR3 sequences listed, just under 95% are singletons. This clonotype was found once.

V usage is TRBV5-5 and J usage is TRBJ2-1; 9 bases agree with TRBD1. Specimen: CD8+ T cells from PBMCs. This TCR was recovered from a human donor with Susac syndrome. CDR3 loop: CASSLGPGTGHSGEQFF. For the CDR3, the DNA is TGTGCCAGCAGCTTGGGGCCGGGGACAGGGCATTCGGGAGAGCAGTTCTTC.